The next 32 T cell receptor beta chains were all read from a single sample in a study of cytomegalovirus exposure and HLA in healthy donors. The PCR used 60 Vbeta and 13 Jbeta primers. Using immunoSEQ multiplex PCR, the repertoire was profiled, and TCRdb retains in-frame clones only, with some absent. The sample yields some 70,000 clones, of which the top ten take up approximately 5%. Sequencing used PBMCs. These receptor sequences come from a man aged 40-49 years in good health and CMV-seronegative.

CDR3 sequence reads: CASSLSWGPNYGYTF. The CDR3 coding sequence is TGTGCCAGCAGCTTGTCTTGGGGCCCCAACTATGGCTACACCTTC. V usage is TRBV5-5 and J usage is TRBJ1-2; D may be TRBD1 (5 bases). Germline values: CDR1 SGHKS, CDR2 YYEKEE (reference sequence). The V end lost 1 base, the J end lost 2 bases, and 12 bases lay between the germline ends. There are 15 residues in the CDR3.

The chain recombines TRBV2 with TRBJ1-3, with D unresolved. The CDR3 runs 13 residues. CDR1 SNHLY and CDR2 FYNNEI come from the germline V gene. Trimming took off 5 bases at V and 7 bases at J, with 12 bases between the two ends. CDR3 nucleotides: TGTGCCAGCAGTACGGTACTCAGGAACACCATATATTTT. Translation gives CASSTVLRNTIYF. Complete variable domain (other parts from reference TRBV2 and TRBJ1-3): EPEVTQTPSHQVTQMGQEVILRCVPISNHLYFYWYRQILGQKVEFLVSFYNNEISEKSEIFDDQFSVERPDGSNFTLKIRSTKLEDSAMYFCASSTVLRNTIYFGEGSWLTVV.

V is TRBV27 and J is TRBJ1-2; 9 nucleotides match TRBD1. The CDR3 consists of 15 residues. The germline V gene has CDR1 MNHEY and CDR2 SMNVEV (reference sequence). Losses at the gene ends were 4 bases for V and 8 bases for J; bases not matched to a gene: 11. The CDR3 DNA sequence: TGTGCCAGCAGTTCACCGGGACAGGGTATCAGGGGCTACACCTTC. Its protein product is CASSSPGQGIRGYTF.

Here the CDR3 reads CASSLESGTSYEQYF. CDR3 in DNA: TGCGCCAGCAGCTTGGAGTCGGGGACATCTTACGAGCAGTACTTC. The chain links TRBV5-1 to TRBJ2-7, with D possibly matching TRBD1 (6 bases). Per germline, CDR1 SGHRS and CDR2 YFSETQ. This CDR3 has 15 residues. V was clipped by 0 bases and J by 4 bases, with 14 bases between them.

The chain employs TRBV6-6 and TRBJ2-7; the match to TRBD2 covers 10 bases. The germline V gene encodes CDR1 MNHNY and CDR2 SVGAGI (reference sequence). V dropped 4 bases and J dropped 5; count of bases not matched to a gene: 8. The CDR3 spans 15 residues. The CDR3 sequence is CASSSPGLARNEQYF. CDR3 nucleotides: TGTGCCAGCAGTTCACCGGGACTAGCGAGGAACGAGCAGTACTTC.

The CDR3 loop is CASSLRGDDTGELFF. For the CDR3, the DNA is TGTGCCAGCAGCCTCAGGGGGGATGACACCGGGGAGCTGTTTTTT. V usage is TRBV11-2 and J usage is TRBJ2-2; perhaps TRBD1 as D (7 bases). V lost 5 bases and J lost 3, with 13 bases in between. The germline V gene has CDR1 SGHAT and CDR2 FQNNGV. The CDR3 extends over 15 amino acids.

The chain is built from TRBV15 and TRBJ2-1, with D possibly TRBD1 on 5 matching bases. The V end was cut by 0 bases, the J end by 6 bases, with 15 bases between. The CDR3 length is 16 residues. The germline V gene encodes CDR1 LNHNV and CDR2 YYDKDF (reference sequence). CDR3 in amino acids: CATSRERSGNGNEQFF. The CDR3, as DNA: TGTGCCACCAGCAGAGAAAGGTCAGGGAACGGCAATGAGCAGTTCTTC.

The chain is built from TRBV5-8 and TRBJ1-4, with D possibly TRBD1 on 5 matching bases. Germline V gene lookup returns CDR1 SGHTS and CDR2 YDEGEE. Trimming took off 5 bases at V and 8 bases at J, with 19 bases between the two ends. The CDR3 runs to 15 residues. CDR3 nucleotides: TGTGCCAGCAGGCCTAGACAGTGGAAGGGGGAAAAACTGTTTTTT. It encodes CASRPRQWKGEKLFF.

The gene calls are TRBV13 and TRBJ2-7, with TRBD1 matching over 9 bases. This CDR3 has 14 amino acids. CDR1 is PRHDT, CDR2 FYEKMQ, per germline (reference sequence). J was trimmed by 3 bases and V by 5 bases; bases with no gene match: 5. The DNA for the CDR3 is TGTGCCAGCAGCCGGGGACAGGGAGGCTACGAGCAGTACTTC. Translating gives CASSRGQGGYEQYF. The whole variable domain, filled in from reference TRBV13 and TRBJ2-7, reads AAGVIQSPRHLIKEKRETATLKCYPIPRHDTVYWYQQGPGQDPQFLISFYEKMQSDKGSIPDRFSAQQFSDYHSELNMSSLELGDSALYFCASSRGQGGYEQYFGPGTRLTVT.

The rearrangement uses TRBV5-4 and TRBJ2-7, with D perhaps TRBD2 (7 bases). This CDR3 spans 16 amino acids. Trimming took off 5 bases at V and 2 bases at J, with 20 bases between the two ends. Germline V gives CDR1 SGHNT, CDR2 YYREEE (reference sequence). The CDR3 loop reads CASSSIGGGPTYEQYF. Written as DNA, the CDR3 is TGTGCCAGCAGTTCTATAGGGGGGGGCCCTACCTACGAGCAGTACTTC. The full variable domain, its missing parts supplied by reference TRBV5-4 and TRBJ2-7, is ETGVTQSPTHLIKTRGQQVTLRCSSQSGHNTVSWYQQALGQGPQFIFQYYREEENGRGNFPPRFSGLQFPNYSSELNVNALELDDSALYLCASSSIGGGPTYEQYFGPGTRLTVT.

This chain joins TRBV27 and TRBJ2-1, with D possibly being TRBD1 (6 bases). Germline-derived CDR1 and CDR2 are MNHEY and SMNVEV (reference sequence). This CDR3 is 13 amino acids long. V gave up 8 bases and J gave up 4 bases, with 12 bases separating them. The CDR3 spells CASGQRGYNEQFF. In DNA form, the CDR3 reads TGTGCCAGCGGACAGCGAGGGTACAATGAGCAGTTCTTC.

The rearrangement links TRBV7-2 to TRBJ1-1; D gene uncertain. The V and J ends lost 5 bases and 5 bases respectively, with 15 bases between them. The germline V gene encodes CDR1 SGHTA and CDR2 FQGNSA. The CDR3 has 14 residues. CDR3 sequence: CASSLPNLRTEAFF. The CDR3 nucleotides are TGTGCCAGCAGCCTGCCTAATCTGAGGACTGAAGCTTTCTTT.

The CDR3 region is CASSPRTAYEQYF. The DNA of the CDR3 is TGCGCCAGCAGCCCCAGGACAGCCTACGAGCAGTACTTC. The chain combines TRBV5-1 with TRBJ2-7; D perhaps matches TRBD1 (6 bases). V shed 4 bases and J shed 2 bases, with 10 bases lying between them. The CDR3 totals 13 residues. Germline V gene data show CDR1 as SGHRS and CDR2 as YFSETQ.

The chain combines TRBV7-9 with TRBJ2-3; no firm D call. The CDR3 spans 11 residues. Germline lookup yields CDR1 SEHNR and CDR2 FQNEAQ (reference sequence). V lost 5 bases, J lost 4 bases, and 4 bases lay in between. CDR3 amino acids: CASSLSDTQYF. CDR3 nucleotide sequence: TGTGCCAGCAGCCTATCAGATACGCAGTATTTT. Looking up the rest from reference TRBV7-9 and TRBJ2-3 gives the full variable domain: DTGVSQNPRHKITKRGQNVTFRCDPISEHNRLYWYRQTLGQGPEFLTYFQNEAQLEKSRLLSDRFSAERPKGSFSTLEIQRTEQGDSAMYLCASSLSDTQYFGPGTRLTVL.

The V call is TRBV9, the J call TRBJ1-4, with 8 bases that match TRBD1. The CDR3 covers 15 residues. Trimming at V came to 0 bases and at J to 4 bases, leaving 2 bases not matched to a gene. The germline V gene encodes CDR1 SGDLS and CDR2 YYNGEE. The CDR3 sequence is CASSVATGGNEKLFF. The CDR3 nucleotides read TGTGCCAGCAGCGTAGCCACAGGGGGTAATGAAAAACTGTTTTTT.

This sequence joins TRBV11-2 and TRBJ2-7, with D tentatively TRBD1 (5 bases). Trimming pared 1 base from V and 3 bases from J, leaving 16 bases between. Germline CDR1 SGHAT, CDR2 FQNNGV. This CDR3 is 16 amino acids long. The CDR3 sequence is CASSLGTGPVGYEQYF. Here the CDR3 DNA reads TGTGCCAGCAGCTTAGGAACAGGACCAGTGGGCTACGAGCAGTACTTC.

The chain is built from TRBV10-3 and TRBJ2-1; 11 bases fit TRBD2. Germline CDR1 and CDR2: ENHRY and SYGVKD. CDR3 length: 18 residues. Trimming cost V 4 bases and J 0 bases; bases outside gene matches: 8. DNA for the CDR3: TGTGCCATCAGTGGAGGACTAGCGGGTCAGAGCTCCTACAATGAGCAGTTCTTC. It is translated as CAISGGLAGQSSYNEQFF.

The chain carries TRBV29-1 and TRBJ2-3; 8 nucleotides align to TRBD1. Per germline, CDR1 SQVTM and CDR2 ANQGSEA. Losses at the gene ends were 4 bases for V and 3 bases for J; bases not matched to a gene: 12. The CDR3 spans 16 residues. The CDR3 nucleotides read TGCAGCGTTGGGAGCACCTACAGGGGGAGGACAGATACGCAGTATTTT. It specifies CSVGSTYRGRTDTQYF.

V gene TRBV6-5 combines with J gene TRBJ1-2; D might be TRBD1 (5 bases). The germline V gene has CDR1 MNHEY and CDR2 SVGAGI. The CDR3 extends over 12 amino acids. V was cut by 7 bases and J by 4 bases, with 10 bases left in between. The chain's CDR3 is CASMRDGYGYTF. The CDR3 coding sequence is TGTGCCAGCATGCGGGACGGCTATGGCTACACCTTC.

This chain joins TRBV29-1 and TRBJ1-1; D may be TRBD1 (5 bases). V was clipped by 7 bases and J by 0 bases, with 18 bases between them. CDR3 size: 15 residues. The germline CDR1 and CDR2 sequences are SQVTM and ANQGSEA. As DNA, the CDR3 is TGCAGCGGGAGCGGGGGGTGGGCGATGAACACTGAAGCTTTCTTT. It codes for CSGSGGWAMNTEAFF.

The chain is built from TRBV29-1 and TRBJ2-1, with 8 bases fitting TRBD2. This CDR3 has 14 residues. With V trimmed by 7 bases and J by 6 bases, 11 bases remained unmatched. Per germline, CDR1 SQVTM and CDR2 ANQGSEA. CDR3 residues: CSADPGLGSNEQFF. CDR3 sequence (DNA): TGCAGCGCCGATCCGGGACTAGGGAGCAATGAGCAGTTCTTC.

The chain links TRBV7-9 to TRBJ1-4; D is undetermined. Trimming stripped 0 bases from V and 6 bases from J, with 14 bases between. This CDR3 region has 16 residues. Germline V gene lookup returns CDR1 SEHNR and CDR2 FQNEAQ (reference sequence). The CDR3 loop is CASSLAVGPRDEKLFF. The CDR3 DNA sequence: TGTGCCAGCAGCTTAGCGGTTGGTCCGAGGGATGAAAAACTGTTTTTT.

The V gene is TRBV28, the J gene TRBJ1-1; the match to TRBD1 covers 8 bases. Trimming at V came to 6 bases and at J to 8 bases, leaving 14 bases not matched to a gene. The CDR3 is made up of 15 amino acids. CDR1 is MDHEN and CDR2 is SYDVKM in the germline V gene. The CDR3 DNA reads TGTGCCAGCAGATACGAGGACAGGGACTACTCCGAAGCTTTCTTT. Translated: CASRYEDRDYSEAFF. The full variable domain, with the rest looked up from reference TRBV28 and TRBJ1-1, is DVKVTQSSRYLVKRTGEKVFLECVQDMDHENMFWYRQDPGLGLRLIYFSYDVKMKEKGDIPEGYSVSREKKERFSLILESASTNQTSMYLCASRYEDRDYSEAFFGQGTRLTVV.

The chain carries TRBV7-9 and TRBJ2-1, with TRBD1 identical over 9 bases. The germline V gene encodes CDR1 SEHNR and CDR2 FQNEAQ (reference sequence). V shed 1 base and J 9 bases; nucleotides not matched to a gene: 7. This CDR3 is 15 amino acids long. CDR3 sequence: CASSLDPTGGSEQFF. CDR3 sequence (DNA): TGTGCCAGCAGCTTAGATCCGACAGGGGGGAGTGAGCAGTTCTTC.

The CDR3 region is CASSESTSGGNEQFF. The CDR3, as DNA: TGTGCCAGCAGTGAATCAACTAGCGGGGGCAATGAGCAGTTCTTC. V and J are TRBV6-1 and TRBJ2-1; TRBD2 agrees at 11 bases. This CDR3 region has 15 residues. Losses at the gene ends were 2 bases for V and 6 bases for J; bases not matched to a gene: 3. Germline lookup yields CDR1 MNHNS and CDR2 SASEGT.

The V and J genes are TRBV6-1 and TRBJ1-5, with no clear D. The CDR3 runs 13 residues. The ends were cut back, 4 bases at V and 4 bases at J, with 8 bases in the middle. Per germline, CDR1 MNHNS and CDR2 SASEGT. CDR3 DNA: TGTGCCAGCAGTGTTCTAGAAAATCAGCCCCAGCATTTT. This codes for CASSVLENQPQHF.

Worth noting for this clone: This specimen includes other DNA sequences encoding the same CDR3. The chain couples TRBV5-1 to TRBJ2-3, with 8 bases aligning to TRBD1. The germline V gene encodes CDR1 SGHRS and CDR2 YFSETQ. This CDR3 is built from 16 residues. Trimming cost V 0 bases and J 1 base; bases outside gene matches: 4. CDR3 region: CASSLGQGSGTDTQYF. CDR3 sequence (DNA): TGCGCCAGCAGCTTGGGACAGGGGTCGGGCACAGATACGCAGTATTTT. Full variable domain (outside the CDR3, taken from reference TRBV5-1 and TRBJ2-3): KAGVTQTPRYLIKTRGQQVTLSCSPISGHRSVSWYQQTPGQGLQFLFEYFSETQRNKGNFPGRFSGRQFSNSRSEMNVSTLELGDSALYLCASSLGQGSGTDTQYFGPGTRLTVL.

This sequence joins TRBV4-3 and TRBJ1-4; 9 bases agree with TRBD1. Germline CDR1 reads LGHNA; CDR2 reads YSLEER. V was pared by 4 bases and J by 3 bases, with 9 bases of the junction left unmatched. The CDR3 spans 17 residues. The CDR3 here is CASSRTDRGPSNEKLFF. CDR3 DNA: TGCGCCAGCAGCCGGACGGACAGGGGTCCCTCTAATGAAAAACTGTTTTTT.

CDR3 bases: TGCGCCAGCAGCTTCCTGGCAGGGGCCACCGGGGAGCTGTTTTTT. This translates into CASSFLAGATGELFF. V gene TRBV5-1 combines with J gene TRBJ2-2; a weak D match, TRBD1 (6 bases). The germline CDR1 and CDR2 sequences are SGHRS and YFSETQ. The CDR3 loop spans 15 amino acids. V was clipped by 2 bases and J by 4 bases, with 12 bases between them.

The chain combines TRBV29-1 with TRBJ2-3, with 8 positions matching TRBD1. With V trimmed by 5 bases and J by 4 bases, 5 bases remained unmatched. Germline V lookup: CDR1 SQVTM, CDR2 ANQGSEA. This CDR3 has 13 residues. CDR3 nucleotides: TGCAGCGTTCGCAGGGGGCAGGCAGATACGCAGTATTTT. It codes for CSVRRGQADTQYF.

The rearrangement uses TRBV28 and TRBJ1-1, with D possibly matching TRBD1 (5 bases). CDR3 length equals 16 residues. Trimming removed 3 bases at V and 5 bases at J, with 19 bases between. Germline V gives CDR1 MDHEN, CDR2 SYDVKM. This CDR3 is CASSFDRSRTFTEAFF. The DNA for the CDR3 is TGTGCCAGCAGTTTCGACCGGAGCAGGACATTTACTGAAGCTTTCTTT.

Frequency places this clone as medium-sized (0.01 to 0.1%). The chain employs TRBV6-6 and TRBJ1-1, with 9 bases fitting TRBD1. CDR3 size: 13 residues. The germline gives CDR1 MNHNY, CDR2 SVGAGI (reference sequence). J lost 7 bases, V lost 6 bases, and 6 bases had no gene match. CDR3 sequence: CASSSTGGVEAFF. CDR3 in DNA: TGTGCCAGCAGCTCGACAGGGGGGGTTGAAGCTTTCTTT.